The next 9 T cell receptor beta chains were all read from a single sample in a study of PD-1 blockade in mismatch repair-deficient tumors. The table came from immunoSEQ multiplex PCR; TCRdb's copy has only in-frame clones and leaves some out. The table has 76,000 or so clones, 80% to 90% seen once. The sample was peripheral blood, taken 44 weeks after starting pembrolizumab. The source of these receptors is an adult with mismatch repair-deficient cancer.

The genes are TRBV27 and TRBJ2-1, with D hard to call. Germline V gene data show CDR1 as MNHEY and CDR2 as SMNVEV (reference sequence). CDR3 size: 11 residues. V gave up 1 base and J gave up 7 bases, with 2 bases separating them. CDR3 residues: CASSLYNEQFF. The CDR3 region has the DNA TGTGCCAGCAGTTTATATAATGAGCAGTTCTTC.

The V gene is TRBV19, the J gene TRBJ1-3, with D hard to call. The CDR3 length is 15 residues. The germline V and J ends were trimmed by 3 bases and 4 bases, with 13 bases remaining between them. The germline CDR1 and CDR2 sequences are LNHDA and SQIVND (reference sequence). As DNA, the CDR3 is TGTGCCAGTAGTATGACGGGCAAATACGGAAACACCATATATTTT. It is translated as CASSMTGKYGNTIYF.

The rearrangement links TRBV30 to TRBJ2-5; a weak D match, TRBD1 (5 bases). Trimming took 5 bases from V and 1 from J, leaving 17 bases between them. Germline CDR1 and CDR2: GTSNPN and SVGIG (reference sequence). The CDR3 sequence is 15 residues long. CDR3 residues: CAWEQGVGFQETQYF. The CDR3 region has the DNA TGTGCCTGGGAACAAGGGGTAGGGTTCCAAGAGACCCAGTACTTC. Full variable domain (outside the CDR3, taken from reference TRBV30 and TRBJ2-5): SQTIHQWPATLVQPVGSPLSLECTVEGTSNPNLYWYRQAAGRGLQLLFYSVGIGQISSEVPQNLSASRPQDRQFILSSKKLLLSDSGFYLCAWEQGVGFQETQYFGPGTRLLVL.

In its sample, this clone was seen once. A read error may produce the germline difference seen at one junction end. The V and J genes are TRBV7-7 and TRBJ2-2, with D perhaps TRBD1 (6 bases). In germline, CDR1 is SSHAT, CDR2 FNYEAQ (reference sequence). This CDR3 is 15 amino acids long. This CDR3 reads CASSPGQRNTGELFF. The CDR3 coding sequence is TGTGCTAGCAGCCCAGGACAGAGGAACACCGGGGAGCTGTTTTTT. The entire variable domain, with the rest obtained from reference TRBV7-7 and TRBJ2-2, is as follows: GAGVSQSPRYKVTKRGQDVTLRCDPISSHATLYWYQQALGQGPEFLTYFNYEAQPDKSGLPSDRFSAERPEGSISTLTIQRTEQRDSAMYRCASSPGQRNTGELFFGEGSRLTVL.

V gene TRBV4-3 combines with J gene TRBJ2-2, with no clear D. From germline, CDR1 is LGHNA and CDR2 YSLEER. Trimming left V 0 bases short and J 8 bases short, with 7 bases between. The length of the CDR3 is 13 residues. CDR3 DNA: TGCGCCAGCAGCCAAGATTCTGGAGGGGAGCTGTTTTTT. It specifies CASSQDSGGELFF.

This clone is a singleton in its sample. The CDR3 DNA reads TGTGCCAGCAGCCAGTTCGGGCAGGCAACTAATGAAAAACTGTTTTTT. Its translation: CASSQFGQATNEKLFF. The V gene is TRBV4-2, the J gene TRBJ1-4, with D uncertain. From germline, CDR1 is LGHNA and CDR2 YNFKEQ. The CDR3 contains 16 residues. V was pared by 3 bases and J by 0 bases, with 11 bases between.

The rearrangement joins TRBV7-3 to TRBJ2-1; the D gene is possibly TRBD2 (5 bases). CDR1 and CDR2 (germline): SGHTA, FQGTGA. Trimming removed 2 bases from V and 3 bases from J, with 11 bases in between. This CDR3 region has 15 residues. CDR3: CASSLRGLGYNEQFF. CDR3 bases: TGTGCCAGCAGCTTACGGGGATTGGGCTACAATGAGCAGTTCTTC.

The rearrangement joins TRBV4-3 to TRBJ1-2, with 8 bases that match TRBD1. With 3 bases clipped from V and 4 bases from J, the junction kept 10 bases outside the gene matches. This CDR3 is built from 16 residues. Germline CDR1 is LGHNA and CDR2 is YSLEER. In DNA form, the CDR3 reads TGCGCCAGCAGCCACCTAGGACAGGGAAACTCCTATGGCTACACCTTC. Amino acids: CASSHLGQGNSYGYTF.

This sequence joins TRBV11-2 and TRBJ2-7; TRBD1 matches at 11 bases. V shed 0 bases, J shed 3 bases, and the junction held 4 bases outside the gene matches. The CDR3 spans 16 residues. Germline loops: CDR1 SGHAT, CDR2 FQNNGV. The DNA of the CDR3 is TGTGCCAGCAGCTTAGATTTGGACAGGGGGCTCTACGAGCAGTACTTC. Protein sequence: CASSLDLDRGLYEQYF. Full variable domain (remainder filled in from reference TRBV11-2 and TRBJ2-7): EAGVAQSPRYKIIEKRQSVAFWCNPISGHATLYWYQQILGQGPKLLIQFQNNGVVDDSQLPKDRFSAERLKGVDSTLKIQPAKLEDSAVYLCASSLDLDRGLYEQYFGPGTRLTVT.